The source of this T cell receptor (beta chain) is a study of OX40 agonist ivuxolimab in advanced cancers. Study information: Patients received the agonistic anti-OX40 (CD134) antibody ivuxolimab. Intravenous ivuxolimab at 0.01 to 10 mg/kg was given to patients every 2 weeks. A mean age of approximately 60 years, range roughly 20 to 90, was recorded, and roughly 83% were male.

The investigators sampled blood at baseline, at cycle 4 day 1, and at cycle 7 day 1. TCRdb keeps only in-frame clones here, not all; method: immunoSEQ multiplex PCR. The sample yields nearly 50,000 clones, around 90% seen once. The length of the CDR3 is 13 residues. V was trimmed by 1 base and J by 8 bases, leaving 11 bases between them. Germline loops: CDR1 SGHNT, CDR2 YENEEA. The input for sequencing was CD4+ or CD8+ T cells sorted from blood, taken in a trial of the OX40 agonist ivuxolimab. The chain carries TRBV11-3 and TRBJ1-2, with a tentative D call TRBD1 (5 bases). The source of this sequence is an adult with an advanced solid tumor such as melanoma, head and neck, liver or kidney cancer. The CDR3 protein is CASSLAGGMGYTF. CDR3 nucleotide sequence: TGTGCCAGCAGCTTAGCCGGGGGTATGGGCTACACCTTC.